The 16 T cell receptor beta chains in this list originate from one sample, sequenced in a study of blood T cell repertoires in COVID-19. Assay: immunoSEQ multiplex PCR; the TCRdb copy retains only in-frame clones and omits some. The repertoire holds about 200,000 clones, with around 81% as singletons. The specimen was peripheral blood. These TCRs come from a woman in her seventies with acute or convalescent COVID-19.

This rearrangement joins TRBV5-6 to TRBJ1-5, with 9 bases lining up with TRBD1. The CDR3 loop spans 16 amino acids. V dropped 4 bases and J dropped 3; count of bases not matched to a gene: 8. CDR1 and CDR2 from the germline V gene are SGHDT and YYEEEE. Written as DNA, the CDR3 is TGTGCCAGCAGCGCCGGGACAGGGACATTCAATCAGCCCCAGCATTTT. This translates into CASSAGTGTFNQPQHF.

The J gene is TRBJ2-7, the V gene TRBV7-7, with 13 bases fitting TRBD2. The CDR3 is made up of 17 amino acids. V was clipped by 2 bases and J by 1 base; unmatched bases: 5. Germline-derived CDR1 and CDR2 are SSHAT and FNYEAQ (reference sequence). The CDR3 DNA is TGTGCCAGCAGCTTACCTAGGACTAGCGGGGGATCCTACGAGCAGTACTTC. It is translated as CASSLPRTSGGSYEQYF.

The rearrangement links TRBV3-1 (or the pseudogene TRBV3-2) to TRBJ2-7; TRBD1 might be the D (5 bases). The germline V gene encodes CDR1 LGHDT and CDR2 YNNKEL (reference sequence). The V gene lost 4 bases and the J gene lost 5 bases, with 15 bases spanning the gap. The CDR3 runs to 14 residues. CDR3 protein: CASSPGRRYHEQYF. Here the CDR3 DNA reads TGTGCCAGCAGCCCAGGGCGACGGTACCACGAGCAGTACTTC.

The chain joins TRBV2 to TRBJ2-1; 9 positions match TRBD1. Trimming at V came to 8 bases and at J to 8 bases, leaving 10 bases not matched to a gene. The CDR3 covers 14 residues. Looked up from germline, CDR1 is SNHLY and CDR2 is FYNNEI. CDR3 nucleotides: TGTGCCAGCCAAAGGACAGGGGAGGAGGATGAGCAGTTCTTC. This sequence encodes CASQRTGEEDEQFF.

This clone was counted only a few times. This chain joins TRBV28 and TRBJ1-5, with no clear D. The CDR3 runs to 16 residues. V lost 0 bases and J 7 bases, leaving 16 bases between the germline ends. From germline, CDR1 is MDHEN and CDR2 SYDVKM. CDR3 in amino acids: CASSLWPGETKQPQHF. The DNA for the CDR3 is TGTGCCAGCAGTTTATGGCCCGGGGAAACCAAACAGCCCCAGCATTTT.

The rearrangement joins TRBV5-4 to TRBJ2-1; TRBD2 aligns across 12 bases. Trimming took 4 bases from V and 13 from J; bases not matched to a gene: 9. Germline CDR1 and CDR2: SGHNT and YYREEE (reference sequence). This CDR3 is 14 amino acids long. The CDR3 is CASSRTSGAGEQFF. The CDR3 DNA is TGTGCCAGCAGCCGGACTAGCGGGGCGGGTGAACAGTTCTTC.

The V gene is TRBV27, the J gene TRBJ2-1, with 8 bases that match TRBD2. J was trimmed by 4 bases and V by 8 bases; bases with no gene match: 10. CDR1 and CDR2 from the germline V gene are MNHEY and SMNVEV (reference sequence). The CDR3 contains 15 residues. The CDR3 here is CASCRAGGVYNEQFF. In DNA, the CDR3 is TGTGCCAGCTGTCGGGCCGGGGGGGTGTACAATGAGCAGTTCTTC.

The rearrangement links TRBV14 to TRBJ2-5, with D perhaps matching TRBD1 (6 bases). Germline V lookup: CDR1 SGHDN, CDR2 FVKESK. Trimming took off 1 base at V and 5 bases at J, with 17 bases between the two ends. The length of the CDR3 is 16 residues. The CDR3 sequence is CASSQVTGIGVETQYF. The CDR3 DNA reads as TGTGCCAGCAGCCAAGTTACAGGGATTGGTGTGGAGACCCAGTACTTC.

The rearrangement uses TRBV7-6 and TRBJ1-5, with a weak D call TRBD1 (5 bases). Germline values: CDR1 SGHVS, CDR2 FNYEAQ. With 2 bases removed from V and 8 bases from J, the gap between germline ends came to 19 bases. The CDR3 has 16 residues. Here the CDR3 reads CASSLRAGLWGEPQHF. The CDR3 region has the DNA TGTGCCAGCAGCTTAAGGGCAGGGCTATGGGGGGAGCCCCAGCATTTT.

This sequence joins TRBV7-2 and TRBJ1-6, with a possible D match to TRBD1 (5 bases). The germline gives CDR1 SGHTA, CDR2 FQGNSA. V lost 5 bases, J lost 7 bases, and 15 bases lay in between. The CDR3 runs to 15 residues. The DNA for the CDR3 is TGTGCCAGCAGCCCATGGACACGTGCGAATTCACCCCTCCACTTT. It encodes CASSPWTRANSPLHF.

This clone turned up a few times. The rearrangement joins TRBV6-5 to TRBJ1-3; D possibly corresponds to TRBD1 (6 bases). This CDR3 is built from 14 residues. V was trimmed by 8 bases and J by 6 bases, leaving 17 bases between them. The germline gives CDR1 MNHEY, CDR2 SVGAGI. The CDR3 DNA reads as TGTGCCAGCCTCTCAGGGGACATGCAAAACACCATATATTTT. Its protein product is CASLSGDMQNTIYF.

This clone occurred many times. This CDR3 is CASSLVEGLVMDSLNEQFF. DNA of the CDR3: TGTGCCAGCAGCTTAGTGGAGGGACTAGTAATGGATTCGCTCAATGAGCAGTTCTTC. The chain is built from TRBV7-9 and TRBJ2-1; 8 bases match TRBD2. The CDR3 totals 19 residues. V shed 1 base and J 6 bases; nucleotides not matched to a gene: 17. The germline gives CDR1 SEHNR, CDR2 FQNEAQ (reference sequence).

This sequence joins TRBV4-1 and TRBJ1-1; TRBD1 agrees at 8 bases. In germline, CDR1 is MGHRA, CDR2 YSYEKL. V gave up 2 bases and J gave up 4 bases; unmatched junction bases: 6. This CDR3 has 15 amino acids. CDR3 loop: CASSQFPRGPTEAFF. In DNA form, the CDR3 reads TGCGCCAGCAGCCAATTCCCCAGGGGGCCCACTGAAGCTTTCTTT.

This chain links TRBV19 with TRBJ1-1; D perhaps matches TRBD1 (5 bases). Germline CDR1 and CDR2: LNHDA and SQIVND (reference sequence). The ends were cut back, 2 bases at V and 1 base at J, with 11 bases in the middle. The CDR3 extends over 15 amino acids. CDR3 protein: CASSIRVTGNTEAFF. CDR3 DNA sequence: TGTGCCAGTAGTATACGTGTAACAGGGAACACTGAAGCTTTCTTT.

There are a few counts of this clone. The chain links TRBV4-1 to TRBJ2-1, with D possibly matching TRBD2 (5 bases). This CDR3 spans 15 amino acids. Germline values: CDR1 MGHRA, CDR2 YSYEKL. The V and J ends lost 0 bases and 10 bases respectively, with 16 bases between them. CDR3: CASSQEEYEPGEQFF. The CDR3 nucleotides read TGCGCCAGCAGCCAAGAGGAATACGAACCGGGGGAGCAGTTCTTC.

In DNA, the CDR3 is TGTGCCAGCACCAACCCGGGGGCTGGAAACACCATATATTTT. It encodes CASTNPGAGNTIYF. The chain combines TRBV7-8 with TRBJ1-3, with a possible D match to TRBD1 (5 bases). Germline CDR1 SGHVS, CDR2 FQNEAQ. The CDR3 loop spans 14 amino acids. The V and J ends lost 7 bases and 2 bases respectively, with 12 bases between them.